These 24 T cell receptor beta chains were all obtained from the same sample, sequenced in a study of beta chain features in type 1 diabetes. Expressed TCRB transcripts were sequenced after all isolated RNA was converted to cDNA. Produced via immunoSEQ multiplex PCR; TCRdb's table is partial and in-frame only. The table shows roughly 140,000 clones, with approximately 10% occurring only once. Sequenced material: central memory CD4+ T cells from blood. The receptors originated from a man between 18 and 35 years old in good health.

The V call is TRBV10-3, the J call TRBJ1-6; maybe TRBD1 (6 bases). Germline CDR1 and CDR2: ENHRY and SYGVKD. Deletions cut 3 bases from V and 8 bases from J, with 14 bases between. CDR3 length: 15 residues. CDR3: CAISDRGGGDSPLHF. The CDR3, as DNA: TGTGCCATCAGTGACAGGGGCGGTGGGGATTCACCCCTCCACTTT.

The chain combines TRBV7-2 with TRBJ2-2, with D tentatively TRBD1 or TRBD2 (5 bases each). Trimming took off 5 bases at V and 7 bases at J, with 17 bases between the two ends. Germline V gene sequence: CDR1 SGHTA, CDR2 FQGNSA. This CDR3 region has 15 residues. In nucleotides, the CDR3 is TGTGCCAGCAGCCCGTCGGGACGGGGAGACGGGGAGCTGTTTTTT. This gives the protein CASSPSGRGDGELFF. The variable domain in full, with the rest retrieved from reference TRBV7-2 and TRBJ2-2, is GAGVSQSPSNKVTEKGKDVELRCDPISGHTALYWYRQSLGQGLEFLIYFQGNSAPDKSGLPSDRFSAERTGGSVSTLTIQRTQQEDSAVYLCASSPSGRGDGELFFGEGSRLTVL.

J is TRBJ2-1 and V is TRBV28; TRBD1 might be the D (5 bases). Germline V gene data show CDR1 as MDHEN and CDR2 as SYDVKM. Trimming took off 9 bases at V and 3 bases at J, with 6 bases between the two ends. The CDR3 totals 11 residues. Written as DNA, the CDR3 is TGTGCCAGTACAGGCTACAATGAGCAGTTCTTC. This encodes CASTGYNEQFF.

The sample holds a few counts of this clone. CDR3 protein: CASSPQGKRNTEAFF. The CDR3, as DNA: TGTGCCAGCAGCCCCCAGGGGAAAAGGAACACTGAAGCTTTCTTT. This sequence joins TRBV7-9 and TRBJ1-1; D is perhaps TRBD1 (6 bases). The CDR3 consists of 15 residues. Trimming stripped 5 bases from V and 1 base from J, with 14 bases between. CDR1 is SEHNR, CDR2 FQNEAQ, per germline (reference sequence).

In nucleotides, the CDR3 is TGTGCCACCTCAGGGGGGTTGGACAGGGAGAACACTGAAGCTTTCTTT. Its protein is CATSGGLDRENTEAFF. The gene calls are TRBV10-3 and TRBJ1-1; 8 bases line up with TRBD1. Per germline, CDR1 ENHRY and CDR2 SYGVKD. This CDR3 is built from 16 residues. The trim removed 10 bases at V and 1 base at J, leaving 14 bases unmatched.

Regarding this clone: Different DNA sequences within this sample yield the same CDR3. The chain employs TRBV9 and TRBJ2-7, with D maybe TRBD1 (5 bases). Germline V gives CDR1 SGDLS, CDR2 YYNGEE. The V end lost 0 bases, the J end lost 0 bases, and 7 bases lay between the germline ends. The CDR3 is made up of 14 amino acids. The CDR3 region is CASSVATGSYEQYF. Here the CDR3 DNA reads TGTGCCAGCAGCGTAGCTACAGGCTCCTACGAGCAGTACTTC.

This clone was seen more than once but under ten times. This chain uses TRBV6-1 with TRBJ2-7; D possibly corresponds to TRBD1 (6 bases). Looked up from germline, CDR1 is MNHNS and CDR2 is SASEGT. Trimming shortened V by 6 bases and J by 3 bases, and 12 bases separated the two germline ends. The CDR3 has 13 amino acids. The CDR3 reads CASSRDTIYEQYF. CDR3 bases: TGTGCCAGCAGCCGGGACACCATCTACGAGCAGTACTTC.

This chain links TRBV5-4 with TRBJ2-7; 9 bases match TRBD1. The V gene's germline CDR1 is SGHNT and CDR2 YYREEE (reference sequence). The CDR3 is 13 amino acids. The trim removed 4 bases at V and 5 bases at J, leaving 4 bases unmatched. CDR3 coding DNA: TGTGCCAGCAGCACCAGGGACAGGGACGAGCAGTACTTC. Its translation is CASSTRDRDEQYF.

The chain has TRBV28 and TRBJ1-6; 7 bases are shared with TRBD1. The CDR3 spans 13 residues. Germline CDR1 reads MDHEN; CDR2 reads SYDVKM. V gave up 10 bases and J gave up 9 bases; unmatched junction bases: 9. The CDR3 region is CATRQGTSSPLHF. The CDR3 DNA is TGTGCCACTCGACAGGGAACCTCTTCACCCCTCCACTTT. Full variable domain (outside the CDR3, taken from reference TRBV28 and TRBJ1-6): DVKVTQSSRYLVKRTGEKVFLECVQDMDHENMFWYRQDPGLGLRLIYFSYDVKMKEKGDIPEGYSVSREKKERFSLILESASTNQTSMYLCATRQGTSSPLHFGNGTRLTVT.

V and J are TRBV5-1 and TRBJ2-7; maybe TRBD1 (5 bases). This CDR3 has 16 residues. CDR1 and CDR2 from the germline V gene are SGHRS and YFSETQ. V lost 1 base, J lost 0 bases, and 14 bases lay in between. The CDR3 is CASSLTLTRDSYEQYF. CDR3 coding DNA: TGCGCCAGCAGCTTGACCCTTACCAGGGACTCCTACGAGCAGTACTTC. Full variable domain (remainder filled in from reference TRBV5-1 and TRBJ2-7): KAGVTQTPRYLIKTRGQQVTLSCSPISGHRSVSWYQQTPGQGLQFLFEYFSETQRNKGNFPGRFSGRQFSNSRSEMNVSTLELGDSALYLCASSLTLTRDSYEQYFGPGTRLTVT.

This clone was observed a handful of times. V gene TRBV27 combines with J gene TRBJ2-2, with 9 bases lining up with TRBD2. In germline, CDR1 is MNHEY, CDR2 SMNVEV (reference sequence). The V segment lost 6 bases and the J segment 3 bases; nucleotides outside the gene matches: 2. The CDR3 extends over 14 amino acids. The CDR3 here is CASRREGYTGELFF. The CDR3 nucleotides are TGTGCCAGCAGGCGGGAGGGATACACCGGGGAGCTGTTTTTT.

The chain combines TRBV11-3 with TRBJ2-7, with TRBD2 as a possible D gene (5 bases). The CDR3 has 13 amino acids. V lost 0 bases and J 7 bases, leaving 10 bases between the germline ends. CDR1 and CDR2 from the germline V gene are SGHNT and YENEEA. The CDR3 here is CASSLDSDYEQYF. The CDR3 nucleotides read TGTGCCAGCAGCTTAGATTCAGACTATGAGCAGTACTTC.

The chain links TRBV25-1 to TRBJ2-5, with D possibly being TRBD1 (6 bases). CDR3 length: 15 amino acids. The V gene's germline CDR1 is MGHDK and CDR2 SYGVNS. V was clipped by 1 base and J by 9 bases, with 18 bases between them. In nucleotides, the CDR3 is TGTGCCAGCAGTGAATTGAAGGACAGCCGGAGAGCCCAGTACTTC. Protein sequence: CASSELKDSRRAQYF.

The table lists this clone with a few counts. This chain links TRBV5-4 with TRBJ1-4; no definite D call. Germline CDR1 SGHNT, CDR2 YYREEE (reference sequence). The CDR3 has 14 amino acids. Trimming pared 0 bases from V and 0 bases from J, leaving 3 bases between. As DNA, the CDR3 is TGTGCCAGCAGCTTGGCGGCAACTAATGAAAAACTGTTTTTT. Translation: CASSLAATNEKLFF.

CDR3 DNA: TGTGCCAGCAGGGGACAGGGGTGGAACTATGGCTACACCTTC. Its translation is CASRGQGWNYGYTF. The V and J genes are TRBV25-1 and TRBJ1-2; TRBD1 matches at 10 bases. This CDR3 spans 14 amino acids. Trimming cost V 6 bases and J 2 bases; bases outside gene matches: 3. Germline CDR1 and CDR2: MGHDK and SYGVNS.

This clone appeared a few times. CDR3 DNA: TGTGCCATTCAGAGTACTGGAAACACCATATATTTT. Translation: CAIQSTGNTIYF. V usage is TRBV10-3 and J usage is TRBJ1-3; D is unresolved. The V end lost 9 bases, the J end lost 2 bases, and 8 bases lay between the germline ends. Germline V gives CDR1 ENHRY, CDR2 SYGVKD. The CDR3 is 12 residues long.

This clone turned up a few times. The V call is TRBV4-1, the J call TRBJ2-5; 13 positions agree with TRBD2. The V gene's germline CDR1 is MGHRA and CDR2 YSYEKL. V shed 3 bases and J 4 bases; nucleotides not matched to a gene: 8. The CDR3 has 17 amino acids. The CDR3 coding sequence is TGCGCCAGCAGCCAGGGGGGACTAGCGGGGCTTACAGAGACCCAGTACTTC. Residues: CASSQGGLAGLTETQYF.

This clone was counted only a few times. The chain links TRBV7-9 to TRBJ1-2; 8 nucleotides line up with TRBD1. V lost 5 bases to trimming and J lost 4 bases; unmatched junction nucleotides: 9. Germline V CDR1 and CDR2: SEHNR, FQNEAQ (reference sequence). The CDR3 is 15 residues long. The CDR3 protein is CASSPGRGLGYGYTF. The CDR3 nucleotides read TGTGCCAGCAGCCCTGGCAGGGGGCTAGGCTATGGCTACACCTTC.

The sample holds a few counts of this clone. The V gene is TRBV29-1, the J gene TRBJ2-2, with D possibly being TRBD2 (5 bases). Germline loops: CDR1 SQVTM, CDR2 ANQGSEA. V dropped 3 bases and J dropped 1 base, with 6 bases sitting between them. The CDR3 has 13 amino acids. In nucleotides, the CDR3 is TGCAGCGTTGACGGGGAGAACACCGGGGAGCTGTTTTTT. As protein: CSVDGENTGELFF.

This clone has a handful of counts. CDR3 residues: CSVALVGGTGANVLTF. The DNA for the CDR3 is TGCAGCGTTGCCCTTGTTGGGGGGACTGGGGCCAACGTCCTGACTTTC. The chain has TRBV29-1 and TRBJ2-6; D may be TRBD2 (6 bases). Trimming took 4 bases from V and 2 from J, leaving 15 bases between them. This CDR3 is 16 amino acids long. Germline V gives CDR1 SQVTM, CDR2 ANQGSEA.

The J gene is TRBJ2-5, the V gene TRBV2; 8 bases fit TRBD1. Germline V gene lookup returns CDR1 SNHLY and CDR2 FYNNEI. V dropped 3 bases and J dropped 4; count of bases not matched to a gene: 4. The CDR3 contains 14 residues. The CDR3 spells CASSEGTGGETQYF. The CDR3 bases are TGTGCCAGCAGTGAGGGGACAGGTGGAGAGACCCAGTACTTC.

This clone was counted a few times. The V call is TRBV5-1, the J call TRBJ2-3; the match to TRBD2 covers 11 bases. The CDR3 loop spans 17 amino acids. Per germline, CDR1 SGHRS and CDR2 YFSETQ. J lost 0 bases, V lost 4 bases, and 7 bases had no gene match. The CDR3 DNA follows: TGCGCCAGCAGCCCGCCGGGACTAGCGGTGAGCACAGATACGCAGTATTTT. This sequence encodes CASSPPGLAVSTDTQYF.

This rearrangement joins TRBV10-3 to TRBJ2-3, with 13 nucleotides matching TRBD2. The CDR3 is made up of 16 amino acids. Germline loops: CDR1 ENHRY, CDR2 SYGVKD. V lost 6 bases and J lost 2; bases outside the gene matches: 5. CDR3 nucleotides: TGTGCCATCAGGATGGGACTAGCGGGGAACACAGATACGCAGTATTTT. It is translated as CAIRMGLAGNTDTQYF.

This clone was seen a handful of times. The chain links TRBV7-8 to TRBJ2-6; no reliable D call. CDR3 length equals 15 residues. The germline V gene encodes CDR1 SGHVS and CDR2 FQNEAQ. Trimming took off 5 bases at V and 0 bases at J, with 8 bases between the two ends. In DNA, the CDR3 is TGTGCCAGCAGCCCGAACTACTCTGGGGCCAACGTCCTGACTTTC. It codes for CASSPNYSGANVLTF.